The 9 T cell receptor beta chains listed next were all sequenced from one sample in a study of cytomegalovirus exposure and HLA in healthy donors. It was with 60 Vbeta and 13 Jbeta primers that the PCR ran. Assay: immunoSEQ multiplex PCR; the TCRdb copy retains only in-frame clones and omits some. Of about 81,000 clones in the sample, 75% to 85% were seen once. The specimen was PBMCs. The receptors derive from a middle-aged man in good health and CMV-seropositive.

The genes are TRBV11-3 and TRBJ2-1; TRBD2 matches at 14 bases. The junction had 14 bases not matched to a gene; V was cut back by 5 bases and J by 5 bases. CDR3 length: 19 residues. Germline values: CDR1 SGHNT, CDR2 YENEEA. The CDR3 protein is CASSPRSGTSGGANNEQFF. CDR3 sequence (DNA): TGTGCCAGCAGCCCGCGATCCGGGACTAGCGGGGGTGCTAACAATGAGCAGTTCTTC.

This clone was seen only a few times. V and J are TRBV5-6 and TRBJ1-2, with D hard to call. The CDR3 length is 14 residues. V was pared by 1 base and J by 4 bases, with 11 bases between. Germline assignment: CDR1 SGHDT and CDR2 YYEEEE. CDR3 nucleotides: TGTGCCAGCAGCTTGTCGAGGGCCGGCTATGGCTACACCTTC. Its protein product is CASSLSRAGYGYTF.

With respect to this clone: One end of the junction fails to match germline, which may point to a read error. CDR3 nucleotides: TGTACCAGCAGCGTAGGGGGAAGAGGGACTAATGAAAAACTGTTTTTT. Translated, it gives CTSSVGGRGTNEKLFF. The chain combines TRBV9 with TRBJ1-4; D might be TRBD1 (6 bases). The CDR3 sequence is 16 residues long. CDR1 is SGDLS, CDR2 YYNGEE, per germline.

The gene calls are TRBV15 and TRBJ2-1, with 8 bases identical to TRBD2. The CDR3 runs 16 residues. V was pared by 4 bases and J by 2 bases, with 7 bases of the junction left unmatched. Germline loops: CDR1 LNHNV, CDR2 YYDKDF (reference sequence). CDR3 in DNA: TGTGCCACCAGCACCGCCCGGGAGGGCCCCTACAATGAGCAGTTCTTC. The encoded protein is CATSTAREGPYNEQFF.

V is TRBV6-1 and J is TRBJ2-7; D unclear. The length of the CDR3 is 14 residues. The germline V and J ends were trimmed by 2 bases and 4 bases, with 12 bases remaining between them. Germline loops: CDR1 MNHNS, CDR2 SASEGT. The CDR3 region has the DNA TGTGCCAGCAGTGAACGGCTAGTAGTTTACGAGCAGTACTTC. Amino acid sequence: CASSERLVVYEQYF.

This chain connects TRBV7-2 to TRBJ2-7; 7 bases match TRBD2. Germline CDR1 reads SGHTA; CDR2 reads FQGNSA. CDR3 length equals 18 residues. The V and J ends lost 3 bases and 0 bases, in that order; junction bases with no gene match: 14. The CDR3 region is CASSFSVLANSPSYEQYF. The CDR3 nucleotides read TGTGCCAGCAGCTTTTCGGTACTAGCGAATTCCCCCTCCTACGAGCAGTACTTC.

The chain is built from TRBV7-3 and TRBJ2-7; D gene uncertain. Germline V gene data show CDR1 as SGHTA and CDR2 as FQGTGA. Trimming pared 4 bases from V and 2 bases from J, leaving 12 bases between. The CDR3 runs to 14 residues. In DNA form, the CDR3 reads TGTGCCAGCAGCTCATCAGACAAGCCCTACGAGCAGTACTTC. Translated: CASSSSDKPYEQYF.

The V gene is TRBV4-2, the J gene TRBJ2-5, with TRBD2 matching over 8 bases. V gave up 0 bases and J gave up 2 bases; unmatched junction bases: 8. The CDR3 extends over 17 amino acids. Germline V gene lookup returns CDR1 LGHNA and CDR2 YNFKEQ. The CDR3 DNA reads TGTGCCAGCAGCCAAGACCTAGGCACTAGCGGACAAGAGACCCAGTACTTC. Translating it yields CASSQDLGTSGQETQYF.

The CDR3, as DNA: TGTGCCAGTAGTTCCGGGACAGGGCTGTACGAGCAGTACTTC. It encodes CASSSGTGLYEQYF. The chain uses TRBV19 and TRBJ2-7; 9 bases fit TRBD1. V was pared by 5 bases and J by 4 bases, with 6 bases of the junction left unmatched. CDR3 length: 14 residues. CDR1 and CDR2 (germline): LNHDA, SQIVND (reference sequence).